The source of this T cell receptor (beta chain) is a study of response to subunit inactivated influenza vaccine. TCRdb ran MiXCR on the RT-PCR reads and lists one entry per CDR3 protein. The sample contains under 200,000 distinct CDR3 sequences, approximately 12% of which appear only once. The V gene's germline CDR1 is DFQATT and CDR2 SNEGSKA (reference sequence). V lost 0 bases to trimming and J lost 3 bases, with 3 bases between them. The CDR3 sequence is 12 residues long. This clonotype was detected many times. The same sample was also used in a study of T cells expressing NK-cell markers. Per that paper: cDNA encoding TCR beta was synthesized via 5'RACE template switching incorporating UMIs. It was sorted CD3+CD56+NKG2C+, CD3+CD56+NKG2C- and CD3+CD56-NKG2C+ T cells that supplied the TCR beta repertoires. In more than five donors, dominant CD3+CD56+NKG2C+ clonotypes ranked among the top 10 CD8+ clonotypes.

V usage is TRBV20-1 and J usage is TRBJ1-3; D gene ambiguous. This specimen consisted of CD8+ T cells sorted from PBMCs, obtained 11 to 12 days after vaccination. This sequence originates from a man aged 45 to 65 who received an inactivated influenza vaccine. The CDR3 sequence is CSARDLGNTIYF. The CDR3 DNA follows: TGCAGTGCTAGAGATCTTGGAAACACCATATATTTT.